Listed below are T cell receptor beta chains from one sample, sequenced in a study of regulatory T cells in long-lasting Graves disease. TCRdb re-called the multiplex PCR reads through MiXCR, storing one row per CDR3 protein. The sample includes about 530,000 distinct CDR3 sequences, about 16% of them seen just once. These data were also reused for a study on T cells in Graves' hyperthyroidism and ophthalmopathy.

The material sequenced was peripheral blood mononuclear cells (PBMCs), taken at new diagnosis, from a patient treated with antithyroid drugs. The origin of the receptors is a woman aged 35-65 years with Graves disease. The CDR3 runs from the conserved cysteine through the conserved F or W. The order of the fields is J gene, clone size, V gene, D gene, CDR3 DNA, CDR3 protein. A D gene is named only where the DNA matches it firmly. Only some rows state a clone size, as once, few, many or a class for expanded clones.

TRBJ2-5,few,TRBV2,-,TGTGCCAGCAGTGGCGGGTTCCCCAAGGAGACCCAGTACTTC,CASSGGFPKETQYF
TRBJ2-7,many,TRBV2,-,TGTGCCAGCAGGAGGGGGAAGGACGAGCAGTACTTC,CASRRGKDEQYF
TRBJ2-3,many,TRBV5-1,-,TGTGCCAGCAGCTCGATGGGGGGAGATACGCAGTATTTT,CASSSMGGDTQYF
TRBJ2-5,-,TRBV5-1,TRBD2,TGCGCCAGCAGAACCAGGGTAGCGGGGTTGGAGACCCAGTACTTC,CASRTRVAGLETQYF
TRBJ1-3,-,TRBV12-3/TRBV12-4,-,TGTGCCAGCAGTTTACGGCAGGGAAGTGCAAACACCATATATTTT,CASSLRQGSANTIYF
TRBJ2-4,many,TRBV2,-,TGTGCCAGCAGTGAAGGCCTAGCCAAAAACATTCAGTACTTC,CASSEGLAKNIQYF
TRBJ1-1,many,TRBV6-1,-,TGTGCCAGCAGATCGGGGGTTCCGAACACTGAAGCTTTCTTT,CASRSGVPNTEAFF
TRBJ1-1,few,TRBV6-1,-,TGTGCCAGCAGTGAAAAATCCTGGGGTGGGCGGGGAGCGGCTTTCTTT,CASSEKSWGGRGAAFF
TRBJ1-2,-,TRBV7-2,-,TGTGCCAGCAGCCCCAGGGAGGCCTATGGCTACACCTTC,CASSPREAYGYTF
TRBJ2-5,many,TRBV12-3/TRBV12-4,TRBD2,TGTGCCAGCAGGAGAGCGGGGGGCAGGGAGACCCAGTACTTC,CASRRAGGRETQYF
TRBJ2-7,few,TRBV6-6,-,TGTGCCAGCAGTTACTCGATCGGCTACGAGCAGTACTTC,CASSYSIGYEQYF
TRBJ1-6,few,TRBV19,TRBD1,TGTGCCACCGGGGACAGATCCAATTCACCCCTCCACTTT,CATGDRSNSPLHF
TRBJ2-1,many,TRBV5-1,TRBD1,TGCGCCAGCAGCACAGGGGGCGAATACTACAATGAGCAGTTCTTC,CASSTGGEYYNEQFF
TRBJ1-2,few,TRBV29-1,-,TGCAGCGTTGAAGATGGTGAAGAGTATGGCTACACCTTC,CSVEDGEEYGYTF
TRBJ2-3,many,TRBV6-1,-,TGTGCCAGCAGTGAAGCGGGGGGTAGTATAGATACGCAGTATTTT,CASSEAGGSIDTQYF
TRBJ2-5,many,TRBV2,TRBD1,TGTGCCAGCAACCTATCGGGACAGGGGCGCGAGACCCAGTACTTC,CASNLSGQGRETQYF
TRBJ1-3,once,TRBV14,-,TGTGCCAGCAGCCAGGGCAGCGCTATTTCTGGAAACACCATATATTTT,CASSQGSAISGNTIYF
TRBJ1-5,many,TRBV6-1,TRBD1,TGTGCCAGCAGTCAGCAAGGGACAGGGGGTCAGCCCCAGCATTTT,CASSQQGTGGQPQHF
TRBJ2-1,-,TRBV3-1,-,TGTGCCAGCAGCCAAGGGGGGGGGCTAGGAAATGAGCAGTTCTTC,CASSQGGGLGNEQFF
TRBJ1-2,few,TRBV15,TRBD1,TGTGCCACCACCCCGGGACAGGGCTTGCCTGGCTACACCTTC,CATTPGQGLPGYTF
TRBJ1-5,few,TRBV28,-,-,CASSYIPGGTYEQYFGPEPQHF
TRBJ1-1,many,TRBV2,TRBD1,TGTGCCAGCAGGACAGGGGCAAACACTGAAGCTTTCTTT,CASRTGANTEAFF
TRBJ2-7,many,TRBV3-1,TRBD2,TGTGCCAGCAGCCAAGAATTAGCGGGGCCGTCCTACGAGCAGTACTTC,CASSQELAGPSYEQYF
TRBJ2-2,few,TRBV11-3,TRBD1,TGTGCCAGCAGCCCCGGGGGGACAGGGGCCGGGGAGCTGTTTTTT,CASSPGGTGAGELFF
TRBJ1-6,-,TRBV27,-,TGTGCCAGCAGTTCCCGTACGGGGAAGACACCCCTCCACTTT,CASSSRTGKTPLHF
TRBJ1-2,-,TRBV14,-,TGTGCCAGCTCCGGGGGGGGCAACTATGGCTACACCTTC,CASSGGGNYGYTF
TRBJ2-5,-,TRBV30,TRBD1,TGTACCTGGGCATGGGGACAGGGAGAGACCCAGTACTTC,CTWAWGQGETQYF
TRBJ1-2,many,TRBV7-8,-,TGTGCCAGCAGCCGAATCCTCTATGGCTACACCTTC,CASSRILYGYTF
TRBJ1-1,many,TRBV5-1,-,TGCGCCAGCCGACTGGAGCTTAACACTGAAGCTTTCTTT,CASRLELNTEAFF
TRBJ1-1,many,TRBV2,-,TGTGCCAGCAGTGATGCGGGGACGAACACTGAAGCTTTCTTT,CASSDAGTNTEAFF
TRBJ2-5,many,TRBV11-2,TRBD2,TGTGCCAGCAGCAAAAACGGACTAGCGGTCCAAGAGACCCAGTACTTC,CASSKNGLAVQETQYF
TRBJ2-3,many,TRBV9,-,TGTGCCAGCAGCGTAGAAGGGGGAGGCGGAGATACGCAGTATTTT,CASSVEGGGGDTQYF
TRBJ1-1,many,TRBV11-2,-,TGTGCCAGCAGCTCCCTCGGACCTACTGCCACTGAAGCTTTCTTT,CASSSLGPTATEAFF
TRBJ1-5,many,TRBV2,-,TGTGCCAGCAGGCCATCTAAGGGACTCTTTAGCAATCAGCCCCAGCATTTT,CASRPSKGLFSNQPQHF
TRBJ2-7,few,TRBV7-9,-,TGTGCCAGCAGCCTCAGGGACACCTCCTACGAGCAGTACTTC,CASSLRDTSYEQYF
TRBJ2-5,many,TRBV29-1,-,TGCAGCGTTGAAGATCTGAAAGAAGGGGAGACCCAGTACTTC,CSVEDLKEGETQYF
TRBJ2-7,few,TRBV24-1,-,TGTGCCACCAGCGATTCGTCCAGGGGAAGCTACGAGCAGTACTTC,CATSDSSRGSYEQYF
TRBJ1-4,few,TRBV3-1,-,TGTGCCAGCAGCCTGTTAGGGGCTCCCGGGGGGCTAAATGAAAAACTGTTTTTT,CASSLLGAPGGLNEKLFF
TRBJ2-5,many,TRBV6-2/TRBV6-3,TRBD1,TGTGCCAGCAGTTACCCCCCCGGGACAGGGGGACAAGAGACCCAGTACTTC,CASSYPPGTGGQETQYF
TRBJ2-7,many,TRBV7-8,-,TGTGCCAGCAGCTTAGACGGCCCTCCTTACGAGCAGTACTTC,CASSLDGPPYEQYF
TRBJ2-1,-,TRBV10-3,-,TGTGCCATCAGTGAACGGGGGCAAATCAATGAGCAGTTCTTC,CAISERGQINEQFF
TRBJ1-5,few,TRBV24-1,-,TGTGCCACCTCCCAGGGTGGGTATCAGCCCCAGCATTTT,CATSQGGYQPQHF
TRBJ1-3,few,TRBV5-1,-,TGCGCCAGCAGCTGGGACTTGGGAAACACCATATATTTT,CASSWDLGNTIYF
TRBJ1-2,-,TRBV10-2,-,TGCGCCAGCAGTGACCCTGGTACCAGAAACAACTATGGCTACACCTTC,CASSDPGTRNNYGYTF
TRBJ2-7,many,TRBV5-5,-,TGTGCCAGCAGCGTAGGGACTTCGACCTACGAGCAGTACTTC,CASSVGTSTYEQYF
TRBJ1-1,-,TRBV20-1,-,TGCAGTGCGCCGGGCCTGAAGTACACTGAAGCTTTCTTT,CSAPGLKYTEAFF
TRBJ2-2,few,TRBV6-5,-,TGTGCCAGCAGTTACCGCGATAGCACCGGGGAGCTGTTTTTT,CASSYRDSTGELFF
TRBJ2-5,-,TRBV28,TRBD2,TGTGCCAGCAGCCATCATCCGGGACTAGCGGGCCTACAAGAGACCCAGTACTTC,CASSHHPGLAGLQETQYF
TRBJ2-5,many,TRBV3-1,-,TGTGCCAGCAGCCAACCCCCTTTTGAAGAAGAGACCCAGTACTTC,CASSQPPFEEETQYF
TRBJ2-4,few,TRBV6-2/TRBV6-3,-,TGTGTCAGCAGTTACTCAGGCGCAGAGAAAAACATTCAGTACTTC,CVSSYSGAEKNIQYF